A selection of T cell receptor beta chains follows, all from one sample in a study of cytotoxic CD8 clonotypes in ibrutinib-treated CLL. Libraries were prepared by immunoSEQ multiplex PCR; TCRdb keeps only in-frame clonotypes and omits some of them. Of roughly 38,000 clones listed, roughly 49% were seen once; the top ten hold about 20%. The sample consisted of PBMCs, taken before ibrutinib treatment. These receptors originate from a human donor with chronic lymphocytic leukemia. Each CDR3 is given without its conserved first and last residue.

v_gene: TRBV4-1; j_gene: TRBJ1-1; len: 16; CDR3aa: ASSQYPGTGWRNTEAF
v_gene: TRBV4-1; j_gene: TRBJ2-7; len: 13; CDR3aa: ASSQESTGTYEQY
v_gene: TRBV7-2; j_gene: TRBJ2-3; len: 14; CDR3aa: ASSRTSGGATDTQY
v_gene: TRBV6-1; j_gene: TRBJ2-7; len: 12; CDR3aa: ASSDQRGSMEQY
v_gene: TRBV7-2; j_gene: TRBJ1-4; len: 12; CDR3aa: ASSRDRQNEKLF
v_gene: TRBV5-1; j_gene: TRBJ2-7; len: 12; CDR3aa: ASSHGQGTYEQY
v_gene: TRBV11-3; j_gene: TRBJ2-5; len: 11; CDR3aa: ASSFEGGRTQY
v_gene: TRBV19; j_gene: TRBJ2-5; len: 10; CDR3aa: ASSQGWETQY
v_gene: TRBV5-1; j_gene: TRBJ2-3; len: 12; CDR3aa: ASGKGGRPDTQY
v_gene: TRBV5-1; j_gene: TRBJ1-2; len: 10; CDR3aa: ASSVTGHGYT
v_gene: TRBV4-2; j_gene: TRBJ2-7; len: 13; CDR3aa: ASSQVWDSSYEQY
v_gene: TRBV28; j_gene: TRBJ1-2; len: 13; CDR3aa: ASSFPGHEDYGYT
v_gene: TRBV2; j_gene: TRBJ1-1; len: 11; CDR3aa: ASRGGIDTEAF
v_gene: TRBV7-9; j_gene: TRBJ1-2; len: 13; CDR3aa: ASSSDRAVGYGYT
v_gene: TRBV7-8; j_gene: TRBJ2-1; len: 15; CDR3aa: ASSLDTSGGSYNEQF
v_gene: TRBV14; j_gene: TRBJ1-2; len: 14; CDR3aa: ASSQEQGVMSYGYT
v_gene: TRBV9; j_gene: TRBJ2-7; len: 14; CDR3aa: ASSGTSGGPIYEQY
v_gene: TRBV19; j_gene: TRBJ1-3; len: 10; CDR3aa: ASNSPGNTIY
v_gene: TRBV19; j_gene: TRBJ1-4; len: 15; CDR3aa: ASSEPGGAESNEKLF
v_gene: TRBV18; j_gene: TRBJ1-1; len: 11; CDR3aa: ASSSTENTEAF
v_gene: TRBV7-9; j_gene: TRBJ2-3; len: 13; CDR3aa: ASSEDSTSTDTQY
v_gene: TRBV7-9; j_gene: TRBJ2-2; len: 13; CDR3aa: ASSSGQGHTGELF
v_gene: TRBV15; j_gene: TRBJ1-3; len: 9; CDR3aa: ATESGNTIY
v_gene: TRBV27; j_gene: TRBJ2-1; len: 13; CDR3aa: ASRVTWGSYNEQF
v_gene: TRBV27; j_gene: TRBJ2-7; len: 11; CDR3aa: ASLKTGSHEQY
v_gene: TRBV7-9; j_gene: TRBJ2-4; len: 11; CDR3aa: ASSFRDGNIQY
v_gene: TRBV5-1; j_gene: TRBJ2-5; len: 11; CDR3aa: ASSLMPEETQY
v_gene: TRBV2; j_gene: TRBJ2-7; len: 12; CDR3aa: ASSQDGATYEQY
v_gene: TRBV4-1; j_gene: TRBJ1-3; len: 13; CDR3aa: ASSQALLSGNTIY
v_gene: TRBV19; j_gene: TRBJ2-7; len: 13; CDR3aa: ASSPPSGGSYEQY
v_gene: TRBV14; j_gene: TRBJ1-6; len: 14; CDR3aa: ASSLAGQIRNSPLH
v_gene: TRBV4-1; j_gene: TRBJ1-1; len: 12; CDR3aa: ASSQATGFTEAF
v_gene: TRBV12-5; j_gene: TRBJ1-2; len: 12; CDR3aa: ASASGQGAYGYT